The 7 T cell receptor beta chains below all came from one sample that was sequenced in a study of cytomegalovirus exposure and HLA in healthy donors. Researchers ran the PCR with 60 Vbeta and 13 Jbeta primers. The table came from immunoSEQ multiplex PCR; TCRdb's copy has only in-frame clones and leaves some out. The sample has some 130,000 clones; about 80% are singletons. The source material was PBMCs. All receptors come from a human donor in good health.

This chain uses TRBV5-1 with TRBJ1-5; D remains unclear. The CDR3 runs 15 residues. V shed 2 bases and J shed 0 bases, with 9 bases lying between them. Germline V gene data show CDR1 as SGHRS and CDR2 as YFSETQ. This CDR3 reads CASSLTPYSNQPQHF. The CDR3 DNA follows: TGCGCCAGCAGCTTAACTCCCTATAGCAATCAGCCCCAGCATTTT.

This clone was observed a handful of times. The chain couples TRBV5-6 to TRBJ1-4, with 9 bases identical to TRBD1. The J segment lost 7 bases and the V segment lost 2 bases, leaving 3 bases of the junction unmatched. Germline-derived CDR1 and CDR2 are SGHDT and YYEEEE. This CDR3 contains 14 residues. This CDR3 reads CASSFGTGSEKLFF. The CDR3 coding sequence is TGTGCCAGCAGCTTCGGGACAGGGAGTGAAAAACTGTTTTTT.

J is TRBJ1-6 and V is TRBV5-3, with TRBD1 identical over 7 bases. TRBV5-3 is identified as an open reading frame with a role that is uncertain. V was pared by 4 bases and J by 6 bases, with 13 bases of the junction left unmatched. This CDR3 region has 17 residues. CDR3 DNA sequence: TGTGCCAGAAGCAACCCGGACAGGTGGGACACTAATTCACCCCTCCACTTT. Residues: CARSNPDRWDTNSPLHF.

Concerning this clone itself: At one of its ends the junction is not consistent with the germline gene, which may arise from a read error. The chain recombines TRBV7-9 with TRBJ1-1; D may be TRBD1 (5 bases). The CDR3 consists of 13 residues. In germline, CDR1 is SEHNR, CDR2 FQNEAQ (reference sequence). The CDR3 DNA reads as TGTTCCAGCACCTCGGGGGGACTGGGTGAAGCTTTCTTT. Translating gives CSSTSGGLGEAFF.

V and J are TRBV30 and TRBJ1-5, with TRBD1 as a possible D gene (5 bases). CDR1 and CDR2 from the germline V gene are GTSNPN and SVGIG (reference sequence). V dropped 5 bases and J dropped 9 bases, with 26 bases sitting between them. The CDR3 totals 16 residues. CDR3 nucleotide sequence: TGTGCCTGGGCCAGATACCGGGACCCGGGGAGGTGGCCCCAGCATTTT. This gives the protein CAWARYRDPGRWPQHF.

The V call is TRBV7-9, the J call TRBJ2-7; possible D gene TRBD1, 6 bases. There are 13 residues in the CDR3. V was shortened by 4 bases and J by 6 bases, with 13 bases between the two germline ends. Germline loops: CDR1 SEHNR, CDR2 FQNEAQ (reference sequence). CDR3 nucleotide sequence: TGTGCCAGCAGCTCCCTACAGGGCCTCGAGCAGTACTTC. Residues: CASSSLQGLEQYF.

The CDR3 is CASSWTGGTGELFF. In DNA, the CDR3 is TGCGCCAGCAGCTGGACAGGGGGCACCGGGGAGCTGTTTTTT. The gene calls are TRBV5-1 and TRBJ2-2; TRBD1 aligns across 10 bases. The junction had 0 bases not matched to a gene; V was cut back by 3 bases and J by 4 bases. The CDR3 has 14 residues. Germline V gene data show CDR1 as SGHRS and CDR2 as YFSETQ.